A selection of T cell receptor beta chains follows, all from one sample in a study of human T cells and chemical hapten exposure. In TCRdb, the RACE reads were re-called with MiXCR into one record per CDR3 protein. There are roughly 51,000 distinct CDR3 sequences in the sample; approximately 10% occur only once, and approximately 9.9% lies in the top ten. The sequences come from whole blood, collected in connection with sensitization to the hapten diphenylcyclopropenone (DPC). These receptors were obtained from a man aged 35 to 55 with alopecia areata. Some clones in this sample may be carry-over from other donors' samples. Both conserved end residues are part of each CDR3. D genes are given only for firm matches. The size of a clone is reported for some rows only, either as once, few or many, or as a class for expanded clones.

clone_size | j_call | v_call | d_call | cdr3_aa | cdr3_nt
few | TRBJ2-7 | TRBV6-4 | TRBD2 | CASSEALAGDMLLNEQYF | TGTGCCAGCAGTGAGGCGCTAGCGGGAGATATGTTACTTAACGAGCAGTACTTC
- | TRBJ2-3 | TRBV7-2 | TRBD2 | CASSYIPNRLAGVADTQYF | TGTGCCAGCAGCTACATACCGAACAGACTAGCGGGAGTGGCAGATACGCAGTATTTT
- | TRBJ2-1 | TRBV28 | - | CASSRDSPYNEQFF | TGTGCCAGCAGTCGGGACTCGCCCTACAATGAGCAGTTCTTC
- | TRBJ1-3 | TRBV28 | - | CASSSPQRGWPGNTIYF | TGTGCCAGCAGTTCCCCCCAGAGGGGATGGCCTGGAAACACCATATATTTT
many | TRBJ1-5 | TRBV19 | - | CATRNLDRRNQPQHF | TGTGCCACCCGGAATCTCGACAGGAGAAATCAGCCCCAGCATTTT
few | TRBJ2-3 | TRBV7-6 | - | CASSLAAGDTQYF | TGTGCCAGCAGCTTAGCTGCCGGGGATACGCAGTATTTT
many | TRBJ2-5 | TRBV12-3/TRBV12-4 | TRBD1 | CASSPRGQGARQTQYF | TGTGCCAGCAGTCCCAGAGGACAGGGGGCGCGACAGACCCAGTACTTC
many | TRBJ2-1 | TRBV19 | TRBD2 | CASSILGLAGVDPYYNEQFF | TGTGCCAGTAGTATATTGGGACTAGCGGGAGTCGACCCCTACTACAATGAGCAGTTCTTC
few | TRBJ1-2 | TRBV9 | - | CASSPLAENYGYTF | TGTGCCAGCAGCCCCTTGGCAGAAAACTATGGCTACACCTTC
- | TRBJ1-2 | TRBV25-1 | TRBD1 | CASSEGTLWDRDSPKFGYTF | TGTGCCAGCAGTGAAGGGACGCTGTGGGACAGGGATTCCCCTAAGTTTGGCTACACCTTC
few | TRBJ2-7 | TRBV3-1 | - | CASSQRDAQREQYF | TGTGCCAGCAGCCAAAGGGACGCCCAACGCGAGCAGTACTTC
many | TRBJ2-7 | TRBV27 | - | CASSLYPDPHEQYF | TGTGCCAGCAGTTTATACCCGGATCCCCACGAGCAGTACTTC
- | TRBJ1-1 | TRBV30 | - | CAWKRGEAFF | TGTGCCTGGAAAAGGGGAGAAGCTTTCTTT
- | TRBJ2-7 | TRBV5-1 | - | CASSLAPDLPYEQYF | TGCGCCAGCAGCTTGGCCCCAGACCTACCGTACGAGCAGTACTTC
few | TRBJ1-5 | TRBV19 | TRBD1 | CASSTDSTGAQPQHF | TGTGCCAGTAGTACGGACAGCACAGGGGCTCAGCCCCAGCATTTT
few | TRBJ2-7 | TRBV10-3 | - | CAISESIGTLDEQYF | TGTGCCATCAGTGAGTCGATAGGAACACTGGACGAGCAGTACTTC
many | TRBJ2-1 | TRBV20-1 | TRBD2 | CSARDPLAGGNNEQFF | TGCAGTGCTAGGGACCCGCTAGCGGGAGGGAACAATGAGCAGTTCTTC
few | TRBJ1-1 | TRBV5-1 | TRBD1 | CASSSGQAYTEAFF | TGCGCCAGCAGCTCCGGACAGGCCTACACTGAAGCTTTCTTT
few | TRBJ2-7 | TRBV4-2 | TRBD2 | CASSQDPSGYEQYF | TGTGCCAGCAGCCAAGATCCTAGCGGCTACGAGCAGTACTTC
few | TRBJ2-5 | TRBV28 | - | CASSSRTPETQYF | TGTGCCAGCAGCTCTCGGACCCCGGAGACCCAGTACTTC